The clone carrying this TCR beta chain was seen a single time. The antigen is undetermined. Stated treatment: approximately 11-day PBMC culture with coronavirus spike peptide pools or control peptides (ViraFEST assay). ViraFEST sequenced TCRs after peptide-pool expansion of antigen-specific T cells. Positive PCR results dated from March to December 2020, before the US Alpha, Beta and Delta variants. This sample was included in a study of vaccination and CD4 T cells after COVID-19. Study overall: Six men and four women formed the convalescents, two being Hispanic. Taking of post-vaccine samples occurred a median around 67 days after dose two (range 14 to 241).

Sequencing of DNA taken from cultured CD4+ T cells relied on the Oncomine TCR Beta short-read assay. TCRdb fed the PCR reads into MiXCR, producing one record per CDR3 protein. The sample comprises about 12,000 distinct CDR3 sequences, 50% to 75% of which are singletons, and around 8.6% rests with the top ten. Germline V gene data show CDR1 as SGHVS and CDR2 as FQNEAQ. The CDR3 is 19 residues long. Trimming took off 9 bases at V and 0 bases at J, with 28 bases between the two ends. The clonotype comes from a human donor who had recovered from COVID-19. Material: CD4+ T cells from blood, cultured in vitro. The rearrangement links TRBV7-8 to TRBJ2-3; D unresolved. Here the CDR3 DNA reads TGTGCCAGTCAGCTTTGGTCTGGCCGCAACACGGAGAGCACAGATACGCAGTATTTT. Its translation: CASQLWSGRNTESTDTQYF.